The 22 T cell receptor beta chains presented below share a single source sample, sequenced in a study of tumor-infiltrating lymphocytes in primary liver carcinoma. Between about 17 and 34 mg of unsorted bulk tissue served as the source from which RNA and DNA were co-extracted. Synthesis of TCR beta cDNA was carried out from about 500 ng total RNA with a constant-region primer. Libraries covering TCR beta were generated through three nested multiplex PCR rounds (using a slightly modified ARM-PCR). Researchers ran the first two PCR rounds for 9 to 10 cycles each with TRBV1-TRBV30 forward primers and a C-beta reverse primer. TCRdb reprocessed the multiplex PCR reads via MiXCR and lists one record per CDR3 protein. The sample includes tens of thousands of distinct CDR3 sequences, roughly 70% of them seen just once. Material for sequencing was liver tumor tissue from sampling region 4. Subset defined: tumor region T4, right-lateral pole. The receptors come from a middle-aged man with primary liver carcinoma and hepatitis B virus infection.

A note on this clonotype: Lacking the conserved final phenylalanine or tryptophan, this CDR3 likely reflects a read error. The DNA is left out, because the CDR3 cannot be placed on it with certainty; the CDR3 is given as TCRdb lists it. This chain uses TRBV10-3 with TRBJ1-1; the DNA was not used to check the table's D call, TRBD1. Ends included, the CDR3 has 15 residues. The germline V gene encodes CDR1 ENHRY and CDR2 SYGVKD. Here the CDR3 reads CAISDLQGANTEAYL.

About this clonotype: At one of its ends the junction is not consistent with the germline gene, which may arise from a read error. The CDR3 DNA follows: TGTGCCATCGGTGAGTCCGGGGAGACCCGGTACTTC. This gives the protein CAIGESGETRYF. The rearrangement uses TRBV10-3 and TRBJ2-5; possibly TRBD2 for D (5 bases). The CDR3 covers 12 residues. Looked up from germline, CDR1 is ENHRY and CDR2 is SYGVKD.

A note on this clonotype: One end of the junction varies from germline; a read error may be responsible. The J gene is TRBJ1-6, the V gene TRBV14; D is uncertain. CDR3 length: 15 amino acids. Germline values: CDR1 SGHDN, CDR2 FVKESK. CDR3 loop: CDSSQETLANSLLHF. The CDR3 DNA follows: TGTGACAGTAGCCAAGAGACACTCGCTAATTCACTCCTCCACTTT.

As for this clonotype: At one end, the junction sequence differs from germline, possibly due to a read error. The chain uses TRBV20-1 and TRBJ2-2; 7 bases agree with TRBD2. The CDR3 has 14 amino acids. Germline CDR1 is DFQATT and CDR2 is SNEGSKA (reference sequence). The CDR3 spells CSADRAGVPGEPFF. CDR3 bases: TGCAGTGCCGACCGGGCGGGAGTGCCCGGGGAGCCGTTTTTT.

In DNA, the CDR3 is TGTGCCAGCAGTTTAAGGGGGTTGGGCAATCAGCCCCAGTATTTT. Protein: CASSLRGLGNQPQYF. The rearrangement links TRBV28 to TRBJ1-5; TRBD1 might be the D (6 bases). The J call may be mistaken, given a closer DNA end match to TRBJ2-3. The CDR3 is 15 residues long. Looked up from germline, CDR1 is MDHEN and CDR2 is SYDVKM.

The chain has TRBV29-1 and TRBJ2-5; maybe TRBD2 (5 bases). Germline V gene data show CDR1 as SQVTM and CDR2 as ANQGSEA. V was clipped by 6 bases and J by 5 bases, with 22 bases between them. The CDR3 consists of 15 residues. CDR3 DNA: TGCAGCGTCGAATCCGCGGCGGGTGGACCGGAGACCCAGTACTTC. Residues: CSVESAAGGPETQYF.

The J gene is TRBJ1-4, the V gene TRBV10-2; perhaps TRBD1 as D (6 bases). Per germline, CDR1 WSHSY and CDR2 SAAADI. V was cut by 8 bases and J by 8 bases, with 18 bases left in between. The CDR3 is made up of 14 amino acids. CDR3 sequence: CASAQPGQWEKLFF. The CDR3 coding sequence is TGCGCCAGCGCACAACCGGGACAATGGGAAAAACTGTTTTTT.

V is TRBV28 and J is TRBJ2-3, with D unclear. V lost 7 bases, J lost 5 bases, and 19 bases lay in between. Germline lookup yields CDR1 MDHEN and CDR2 SYDVKM. CDR3 length equals 15 residues. In DNA, the CDR3 is TGTGCCAGCACTTTCTTGGATAGCATCATAGATACGCAGTATTTT. As protein: CASTFLDSIIDTQYF.

V is TRBV5-6 and J is TRBJ2-7, with D possibly being TRBD2 (5 bases). CDR3 size: 13 residues. The ends were cut back, 9 bases at V and 6 bases at J, with 19 bases in the middle. Germline V lookup: CDR1 SGHDT, CDR2 YYEEEE. The CDR3 sequence is CANSPQLEGEQYF. CDR3 coding DNA: TGTGCCAACAGTCCACAACTAGAGGGCGAGCAGTACTTC. The full variable domain, rest sourced from reference TRBV5-6 and TRBJ2-7, is DAGVTQSPTHLIKTRGQQVTLRCSPKSGHDTVSWYQQALGQGPQFIFQYYEEEERQRGNFPDRFSGHQFPNYSSELNVNALLLGDSALYLCANSPQLEGEQYFGPGTRLTVT.

This clonotype was observed at least ten times. The chain recombines TRBV11-2 with TRBJ2-1; D is ambiguous. The ends were cut back, 0 bases at V and 10 bases at J, with 10 bases in the middle. This CDR3 spans 13 amino acids. From germline, CDR1 is SGHAT and CDR2 FQNNGV. This CDR3 reads CASSLDIGREQFF. CDR3 DNA: TGTGCCAGCAGCTTAGATATCGGGCGGGAGCAGTTCTTC.

As concerns this clonotype: A clone one base away is much larger, so this may be a read error. The chain couples TRBV29-1 to TRBJ1-5; D gene uncertain. The CDR3 extends over 13 amino acids. Germline-derived CDR1 and CDR2 are SQVTM and ANQGSEA. CDR3 loop: CSVVGRIDQPPHF. DNA of the CDR3: TGCAGCGTTGTCGGACGGATCGATCAGCCCCCGCATTTT.

This chain links TRBV21-1 with TRBJ2-7; TRBD2, the D gene given by the table, was not confirmed from the DNA. TRBV21-1 is flagged as a pseudogene. CDR3 length: 14 residues. The CDR3, as DNA: TGCTCCAGAACGGGACTAGCGGGATCCTACGAGCAGTACTTC. This sequence encodes CSRTGLAGSYEQYF.

The rearrangement joins TRBV6-1 to TRBJ2-7; 7 positions agree with TRBD2. Trimming at V came to 9 bases and at J to 7 bases, leaving 18 bases not matched to a gene. The V gene's germline CDR1 is MNHNS and CDR2 SASEGT. The CDR3 has 15 residues. In DNA, the CDR3 is TGTGCCAGGAGTCGAGGGGCTAGCGGAGTCCAAGAGCAGTACTTC. It yields the protein CARSRGASGVQEQYF.

This clonotype was seen only once. The chain uses TRBV12-3 or TRBV12-4 and TRBJ2-4; D could derive from TRBD1 or TRBD2 (6 bases each). This CDR3 is built from 14 residues. CDR3 loop: CVNSPIGGGNIQYF. The CDR3 coding sequence is TGTGTCAACAGTCCCATAGGGGGAGGAAACATTCAGTACTTC.

As concerns this clonotype: Likely a read error: the CDR3 ends without its conserved phenylalanine or tryptophan. The CDR3 nucleotides read TGTGCCAGCAGTGCCATAACGGGATGGGTAAACAATGATCAGTTCCTC. Protein sequence: CASSAITGWVNNDQFL. The J gene is TRBJ2-1, the V gene TRBV14; tentative D call: TRBD2 (5 bases). Germline-derived CDR1 and CDR2 are SGHDN and FVKESK. This CDR3 has 16 residues.

The CDR3 protein is CSGTTGPYGYTF. The CDR3 region has the DNA TGCAGCGGGACGACAGGACCCTATGGCTACACCTTC. The V call is TRBV29-1, the J call TRBJ1-2; the D gene is possibly TRBD1 (6 bases). Germline CDR1 is SQVTM and CDR2 is ANQGSEA. The CDR3 runs to 12 residues. Trimming took off 7 bases at V and 4 bases at J, with 13 bases between the two ends.

About this clonotype: The germline gene is not matched at one end of the junction; a read error may be the cause. V is TRBV7-9 and J is TRBJ1-4, with TRBD1 matching over 7 bases. CDR1 and CDR2 from the germline V gene are SEHNR and FQNEAQ (reference sequence). The CDR3 consists of 14 residues. This chain's CDR3 is CVSSSGTAGEKMFF. The CDR3 DNA reads as TGTGTCAGCAGCTCCGGGACAGCGGGTGAAAAAATGTTTTTT.

Concerning this clonotype itself: At one end the junction does not follow the germline gene, possibly because of a read error. J is TRBJ1-2 and V is TRBV19; a weak D match, TRBD1 (5 bases). Germline V gene sequence: CDR1 LNHDA, CDR2 SQIVND (reference sequence). The CDR3 has 13 residues. CDR3 DNA: TGTGCCAGCACCCCAAGACAGCTCTATGGCTATACCTTC. Protein product: CASTPRQLYGYTF.

There are many counts of this clonotype. The rearrangement uses TRBV7-9 and TRBJ2-1, with 11 bases aligning to TRBD2. CDR1 SEHNR and CDR2 FQNEAQ come from the germline V gene (reference sequence). Trimming removed 4 bases from V and 15 bases from J; junction bases left unmatched: 11. The length of the CDR3 is 14 residues. CDR3 region: CASSSGTSGAVRFF. CDR3 nucleotide sequence: TGTGCCAGCAGCTCCGGGACTAGCGGAGCCGTGCGGTTCTTC.

Concerning this clonotype itself: A read error may account for a junction end that differs from germline. V usage is TRBV28 and J usage is TRBJ2-1; 9 nucleotides align to TRBD2. Germline V CDR1 and CDR2: MDHEN, SYDVKM. This CDR3 comprises 14 residues. The CDR3 DNA follows: TGTACCAGCAGTTTCGGGCGGGAGGGCGATGAGCCGTTCTTC. As protein: CTSSFGREGDEPFF.

About this clonotype: One end of the junction is discordant with germline, which a read error may explain. V gene TRBV5-5 combines with J gene TRBJ2-2; possibly TRBD1 or TRBD2 for D (5 bases each). This CDR3 has 16 residues. Germline-derived CDR1 and CDR2 are SGHKS and YYEKEE (reference sequence). In DNA, the CDR3 is TGTGCCAGGAGCTTAGTCCCCGGAGTTGGGACCAGGGAGCTGTTTTTT. It translates to CARSLVPGVGTRELFF.

In its sample, this clonotype ranks as medium-sized. V and J are TRBV5-4 and TRBJ2-3; perhaps TRBD2 as D (6 bases). This CDR3 has 14 amino acids. Trimming shortened V by 3 bases and J by 0 bases, and 8 bases separated the two germline ends. Germline CDR1 reads SGHNT; CDR2 reads YYREEE (reference sequence). CDR3 DNA: TGTGCCAGCAGCTCGACTAGTAGCACAGATACGCAGTATTTT. Protein: CASSSTSSTDTQYF.